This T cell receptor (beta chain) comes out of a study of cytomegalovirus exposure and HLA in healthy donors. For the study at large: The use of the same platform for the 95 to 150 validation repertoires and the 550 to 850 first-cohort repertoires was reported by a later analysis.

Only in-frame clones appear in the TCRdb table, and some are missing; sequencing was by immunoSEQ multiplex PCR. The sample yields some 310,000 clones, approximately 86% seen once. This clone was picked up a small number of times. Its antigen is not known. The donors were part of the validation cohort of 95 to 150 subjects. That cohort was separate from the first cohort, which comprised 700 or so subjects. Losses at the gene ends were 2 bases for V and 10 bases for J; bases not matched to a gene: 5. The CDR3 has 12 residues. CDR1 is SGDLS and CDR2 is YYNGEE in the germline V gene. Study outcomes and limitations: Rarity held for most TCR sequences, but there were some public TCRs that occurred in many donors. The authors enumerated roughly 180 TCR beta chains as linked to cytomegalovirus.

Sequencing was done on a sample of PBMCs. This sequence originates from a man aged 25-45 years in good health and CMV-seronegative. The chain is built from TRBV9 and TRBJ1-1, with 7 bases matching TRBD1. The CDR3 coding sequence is TGTGCCAGCAGCGTTCAGGGGGATGGAGCTTTCTTT. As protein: CASSVQGDGAFF.